This T cell receptor (beta chain) was recovered during a study of blood T cell repertoires in COVID-19. Study-wide context: PBMCs, B-cell-depleted T cells, or T cells provided the cDNA or gDNA that made up the material.

Original processing notes: Reference gene primer amplification gave nucleated cell count estimates. Clones were sequenced by immunoSEQ multiplex PCR, and TCRdb holds only the in-frame ones, with some missing. V and J calls and clone size come straight from that table; D and trimming were deduced from the DNA. Altogether around 100,000 clones are present, about 87% being singletons, with the ten largest covering about 20%. V was pared by 4 bases and J by 5 bases, with 7 bases of the junction left unmatched. CDR3 length equals 15 residues. Looked up from germline, CDR1 is MNHEY and CDR2 is SMNVEV (reference sequence).

Sequencing was performed on peripheral blood. V gene TRBV27 combines with J gene TRBJ2-7; 11 bases agree with TRBD1. The receptor was isolated from a human donor in a cohort sampled during active COVID-19. The CDR3 DNA sequence: TGTGCCAGCAGTTCTCCCGGGACAGGGGGAAACGAGCAGTACTTC. Translating it yields CASSSPGTGGNEQYF.